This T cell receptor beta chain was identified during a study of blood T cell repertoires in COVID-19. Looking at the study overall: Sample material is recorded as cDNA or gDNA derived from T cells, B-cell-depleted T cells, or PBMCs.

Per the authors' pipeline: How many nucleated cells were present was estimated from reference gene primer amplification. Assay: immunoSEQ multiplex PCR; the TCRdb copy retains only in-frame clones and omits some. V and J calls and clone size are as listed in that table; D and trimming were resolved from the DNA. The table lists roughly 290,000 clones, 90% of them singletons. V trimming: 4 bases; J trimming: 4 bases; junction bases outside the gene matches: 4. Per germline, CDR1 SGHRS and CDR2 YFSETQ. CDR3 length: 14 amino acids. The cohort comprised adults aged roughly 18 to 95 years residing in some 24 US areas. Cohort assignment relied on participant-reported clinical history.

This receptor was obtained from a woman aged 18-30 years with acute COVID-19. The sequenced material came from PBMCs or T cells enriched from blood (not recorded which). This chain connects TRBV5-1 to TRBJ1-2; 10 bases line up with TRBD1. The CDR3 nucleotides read TGCGCCAGCAGCACGGGACAGGGGACCTATGGCTACACCTTC. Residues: CASSTGQGTYGYTF.